This T cell receptor beta chain was identified in a study of radiation and T cells in renal cell carcinoma. Turning to the study itself: Nephrectomy followed 15 Gy stereotactic body radiation by 4 weeks.

With regard to this clone: Its antigen remains unidentified.

The protocol was immunoSEQ multiplex PCR, while the TCRdb copy is restricted to in-frame clones and leaves out a portion. The sample lists more than 95,000 clones, approximately 82% occurring once. Germline V gene lookup returns CDR1 MNHEY and CDR2 SMNVEV (reference sequence). The length of the CDR3 is 13 residues. Trimming took off 3 bases at V and 2 bases at J, with 6 bases between the two ends. Whole-study results and caveats: From baseline, blood top tumor clonotypes peaked at 2 weeks post-radiation.

Time point specified: baseline pretreatment blood. Treatment in this sample: 15 Gy SBRT to primary tumor, nephrectomy 4 weeks later. Blood was sampled at baseline, 2 weeks and 4 weeks after SBRT. This renal cell carcinoma was of the clear cell type. Sample: blood, taken from a patient whose treatment included radiotherapy and nephrectomy. The chain uses TRBV27 and TRBJ2-3, with D unresolved. This receptor was taken from a woman in her fifties or sixties with renal cell carcinoma. The CDR3: CASSFTHTDTQYF. DNA for the CDR3: TGTGCCAGCAGTTTTACTCACACAGATACGCAGTATTTT.